This TCR beta chain emerged from a study of regulatory T cells in long-lasting Graves disease. Time point in this sample: newly diagnosed GD, antithyroid drugs for less than 3 months. PBMCs provided the RNA from which the TCR library was made. Combining iRepertoire HTBI primers with Arm-PCR of CDR3 regions, the authors built TCR beta libraries. TCRdb recomputed calls from the multiplex PCR reads with MiXCR, one row per CDR3 protein. The table shows 300,000 to 450,000 distinct CDR3 sequences, with roughly a sixth occurring only once. CDR1 and CDR2 (germline): MDHEN, SYDVKM. V gave up 5 bases and J gave up 3 bases, with 13 bases separating them. This CDR3 contains 14 residues. Study observations and caveats: Persistent Graves' patients had lower TCR diversity than newly diagnosed ones.

A note on this clonotype: Its antigen is still unknown.

The sample was peripheral blood mononuclear cells (PBMCs), taken at new diagnosis, from a patient treated with antithyroid drugs. The rearrangement joins TRBV28 to TRBJ1-1; tentatively, D is TRBD1 (6 bases). This sequence originates from a female donor with Graves disease. CDR3 in amino acids: CASSPSGAHTEAFF. In DNA, the CDR3 is TGTGCCAGCAGTCCCTCAGGGGCACACACTGAAGCTTTCTTT.